This T cell receptor beta chain was recovered during a study of cytomegalovirus exposure and HLA in healthy donors. In the study overall: An earlier analysis found 117 million unique TCR beta sequences from approximately 200 million T cells.

This clone occurred a few times. No antigen is known for it. Overall study findings and caveats: For most subjects, TCR beta sequences were reported to predict HLA-A and HLA-B alleles with accuracy. Most likely, a cluster of highly shared sequence variants arose as a sequencing artifact. Later analysis associated a missense DCLRE1C variant with TCR beta V- and J-gene trimming.

It was with 60 Vbeta and 13 Jbeta primers that the PCR ran. The table came from immunoSEQ multiplex PCR; TCRdb's copy has only in-frame clones and leaves some out. The sample has about 190,000 clones; approximately 12% are singletons. Between the trimmed V and J ends, which lost 5 bases and 1 base, there was a span of 24 bases. Germline V gives CDR1 LNHDA, CDR2 SQIVND (reference sequence). The CDR3 extends over 18 amino acids. The receptor was isolated from a man aged 50 to 59 in good health and CMV-seropositive. The chain uses TRBV19 and TRBJ2-7; tentatively, D is TRBD1 (6 bases). The sample consisted of PBMCs. CDR3 sequence reads: CASSPRTAGTFRSYEQYF. In nucleotides, the CDR3 is TGTGCCAGTAGTCCCCGGACAGCCGGAACGTTTCGGTCCTACGAGCAGTACTTC.